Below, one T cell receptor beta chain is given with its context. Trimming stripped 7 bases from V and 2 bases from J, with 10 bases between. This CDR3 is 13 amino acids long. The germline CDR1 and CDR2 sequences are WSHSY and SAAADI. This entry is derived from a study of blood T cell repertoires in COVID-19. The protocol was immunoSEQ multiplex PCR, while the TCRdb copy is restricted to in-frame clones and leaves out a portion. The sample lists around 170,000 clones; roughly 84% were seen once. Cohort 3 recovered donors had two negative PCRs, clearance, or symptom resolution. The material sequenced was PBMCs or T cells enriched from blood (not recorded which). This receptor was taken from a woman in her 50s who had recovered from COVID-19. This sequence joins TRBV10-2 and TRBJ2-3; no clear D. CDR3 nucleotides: TGCGCCAGCACCGCACCCTACACAGATACGCAGTATTTT. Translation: CASTAPYTDTQYF.